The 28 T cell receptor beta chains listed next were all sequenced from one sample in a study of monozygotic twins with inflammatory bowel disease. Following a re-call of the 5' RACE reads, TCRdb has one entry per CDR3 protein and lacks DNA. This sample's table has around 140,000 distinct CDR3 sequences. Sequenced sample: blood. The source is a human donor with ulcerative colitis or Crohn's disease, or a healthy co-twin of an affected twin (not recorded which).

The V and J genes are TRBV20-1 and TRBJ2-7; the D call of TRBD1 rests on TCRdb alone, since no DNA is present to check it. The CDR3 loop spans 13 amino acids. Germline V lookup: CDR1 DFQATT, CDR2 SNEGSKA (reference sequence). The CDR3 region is CSARGGSGYEQYF.

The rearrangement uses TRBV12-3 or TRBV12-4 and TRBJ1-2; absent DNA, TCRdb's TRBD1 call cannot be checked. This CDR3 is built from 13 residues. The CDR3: CASSKDRSYGYTF.

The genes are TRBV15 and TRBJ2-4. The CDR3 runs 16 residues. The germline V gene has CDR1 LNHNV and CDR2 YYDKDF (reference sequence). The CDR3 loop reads CATSRDSSLAKNIQYF.

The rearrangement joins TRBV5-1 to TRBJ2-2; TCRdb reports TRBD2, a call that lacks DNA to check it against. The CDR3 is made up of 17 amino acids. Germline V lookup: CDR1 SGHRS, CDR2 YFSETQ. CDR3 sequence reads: CASSWTSGRVNTGELFF. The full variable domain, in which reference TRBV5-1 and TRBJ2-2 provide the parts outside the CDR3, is KAGVTQTPRYLIKTRGQQVTLSCSPISGHRSVSWYQQTPGQGLQFLFEYFSETQRNKGNFPGRFSGRQFSNSRSEMNVSTLELGDSALYLCASSWTSGRVNTGELFFGEGSRLTVL.

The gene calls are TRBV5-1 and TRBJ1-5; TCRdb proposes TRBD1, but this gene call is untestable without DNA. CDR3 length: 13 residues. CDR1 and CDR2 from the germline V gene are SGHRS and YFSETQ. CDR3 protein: CASSAQGFQPQHF.

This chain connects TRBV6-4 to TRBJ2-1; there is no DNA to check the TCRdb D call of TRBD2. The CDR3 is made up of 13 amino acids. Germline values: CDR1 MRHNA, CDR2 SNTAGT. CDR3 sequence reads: CASSVTSYNEQFF.

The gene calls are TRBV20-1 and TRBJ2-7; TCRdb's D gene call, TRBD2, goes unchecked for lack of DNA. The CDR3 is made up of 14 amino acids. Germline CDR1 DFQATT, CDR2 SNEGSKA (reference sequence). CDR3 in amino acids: CSAQPLELGREQYF.

Here the CDR3 reads CATSRDQGQPQHF. The V gene is TRBV15, the J gene TRBJ1-5. This CDR3 has 13 residues. In germline, CDR1 is LNHNV, CDR2 YYDKDF (reference sequence).

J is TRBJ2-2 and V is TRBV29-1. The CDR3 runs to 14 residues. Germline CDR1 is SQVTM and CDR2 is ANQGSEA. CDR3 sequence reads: CSVKGSVNTGELFF.

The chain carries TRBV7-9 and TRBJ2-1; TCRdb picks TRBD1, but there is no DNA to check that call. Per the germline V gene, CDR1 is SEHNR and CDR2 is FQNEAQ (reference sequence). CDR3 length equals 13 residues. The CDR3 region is CASSPRVRNEQFF.

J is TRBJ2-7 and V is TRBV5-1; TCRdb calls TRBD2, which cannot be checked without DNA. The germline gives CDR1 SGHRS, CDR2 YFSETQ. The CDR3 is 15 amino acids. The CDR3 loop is CASSFLSGPAYEQYF.

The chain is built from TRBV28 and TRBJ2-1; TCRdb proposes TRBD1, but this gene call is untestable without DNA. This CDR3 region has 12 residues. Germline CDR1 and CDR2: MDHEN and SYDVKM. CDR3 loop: CASSSGPPEQFF.

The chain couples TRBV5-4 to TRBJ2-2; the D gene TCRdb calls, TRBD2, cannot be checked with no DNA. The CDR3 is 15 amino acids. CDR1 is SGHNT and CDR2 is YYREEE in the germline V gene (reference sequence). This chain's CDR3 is CASRGGLAGTGELFF.

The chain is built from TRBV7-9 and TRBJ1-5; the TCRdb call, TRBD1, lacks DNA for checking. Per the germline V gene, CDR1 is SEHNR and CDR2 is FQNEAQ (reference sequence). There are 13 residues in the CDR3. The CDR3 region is CASRIPRGHLNHF.

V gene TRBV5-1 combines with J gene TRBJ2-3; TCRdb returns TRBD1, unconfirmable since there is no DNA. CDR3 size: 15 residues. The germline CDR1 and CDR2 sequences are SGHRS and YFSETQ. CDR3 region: CASSLGPGSGDTQYF.

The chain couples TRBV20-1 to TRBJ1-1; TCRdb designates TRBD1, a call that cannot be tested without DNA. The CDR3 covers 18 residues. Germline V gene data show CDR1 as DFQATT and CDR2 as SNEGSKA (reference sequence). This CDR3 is CSARDAGTEGWRNTEAFF.

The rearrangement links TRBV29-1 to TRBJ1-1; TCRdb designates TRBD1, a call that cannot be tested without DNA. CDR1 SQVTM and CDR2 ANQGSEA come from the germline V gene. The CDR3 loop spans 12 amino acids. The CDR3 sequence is CGVVRGNTEAFF.

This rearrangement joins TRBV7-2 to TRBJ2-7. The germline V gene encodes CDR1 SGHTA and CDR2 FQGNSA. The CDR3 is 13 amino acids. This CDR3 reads CASSPLLTGEQYF.

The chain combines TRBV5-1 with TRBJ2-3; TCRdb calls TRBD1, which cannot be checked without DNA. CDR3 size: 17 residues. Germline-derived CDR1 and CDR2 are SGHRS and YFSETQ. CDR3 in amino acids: CASSEGTGVVGTDTQYF.

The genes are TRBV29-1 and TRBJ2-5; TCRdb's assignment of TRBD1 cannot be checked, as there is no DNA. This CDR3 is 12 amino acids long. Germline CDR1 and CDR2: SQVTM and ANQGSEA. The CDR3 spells CSAGGYQETQYF.

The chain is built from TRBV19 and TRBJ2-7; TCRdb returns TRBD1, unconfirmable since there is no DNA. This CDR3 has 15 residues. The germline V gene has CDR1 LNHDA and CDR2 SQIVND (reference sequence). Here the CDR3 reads CASSIRPETATEQYF. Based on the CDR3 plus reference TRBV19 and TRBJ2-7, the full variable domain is DGGITQSPKYLFRKEGQNVTLSCEQNLNHDAMYWYRQDPGQGLRLIYYSQIVNDFQKGDIAEGYSVSREKKESFPLTVTSAQKNPTAFYLCASSIRPETATEQYFGPGTRLTVT.

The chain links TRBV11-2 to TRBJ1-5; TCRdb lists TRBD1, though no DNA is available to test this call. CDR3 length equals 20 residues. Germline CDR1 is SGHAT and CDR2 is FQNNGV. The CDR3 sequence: CASSSSEGHGQSGADQPQHF.

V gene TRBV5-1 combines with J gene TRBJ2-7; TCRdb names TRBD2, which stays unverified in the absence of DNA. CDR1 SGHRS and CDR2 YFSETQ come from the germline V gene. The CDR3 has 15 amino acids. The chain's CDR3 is CASSLFSPRAYEQYF.

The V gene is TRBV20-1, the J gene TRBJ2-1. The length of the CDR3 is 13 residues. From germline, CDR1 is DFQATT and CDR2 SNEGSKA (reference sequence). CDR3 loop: CSAQKRMNNEQFF.

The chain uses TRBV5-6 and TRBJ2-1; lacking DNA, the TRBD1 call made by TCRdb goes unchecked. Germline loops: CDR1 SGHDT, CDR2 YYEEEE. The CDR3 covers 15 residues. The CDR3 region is CASSSLGGFSNEQFF.

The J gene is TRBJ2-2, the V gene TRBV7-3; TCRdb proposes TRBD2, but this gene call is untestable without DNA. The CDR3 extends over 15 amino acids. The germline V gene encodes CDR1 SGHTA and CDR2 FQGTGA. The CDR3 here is CASSPAGAGTGELFF.

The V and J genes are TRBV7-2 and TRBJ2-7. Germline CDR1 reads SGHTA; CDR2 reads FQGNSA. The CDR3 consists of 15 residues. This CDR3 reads CASSLSGGISYEQYF. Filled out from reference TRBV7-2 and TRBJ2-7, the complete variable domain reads GAGVSQSPSNKVTEKGKDVELRCDPISGHTALYWYRQSLGQGLEFLIYFQGNSAPDKSGLPSDRFSAERTGGSVSTLTIQRTQQEDSAVYLCASSLSGGISYEQYFGPGTRLTVT.

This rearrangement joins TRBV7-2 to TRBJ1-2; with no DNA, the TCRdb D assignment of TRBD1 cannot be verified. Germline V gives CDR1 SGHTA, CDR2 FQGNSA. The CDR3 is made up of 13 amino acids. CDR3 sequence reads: CASSDVGVYGYTF. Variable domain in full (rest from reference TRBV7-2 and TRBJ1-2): GAGVSQSPSNKVTEKGKDVELRCDPISGHTALYWYRQSLGQGLEFLIYFQGNSAPDKSGLPSDRFSAERTGGSVSTLTIQRTQQEDSAVYLCASSDVGVYGYTFGSGTRLTVV.